This TCR beta chain was obtained from a study of T cells in Graves' hyperthyroidism and ophthalmopathy. Germline V gene lookup returns CDR1 WSHSY and CDR2 SAAADI. CDR3 size: 16 residues. The V and J ends lost 0 bases and 0 bases respectively, with 9 bases between them. Amplified regions were TCR beta CDR3 sequences from RNA transcripts. The primer set for the first-round RT-PCR of the TCR CDR3 was HTBI. Each CDR3 protein gets one entry after TCRdb re-called the multiplex PCR reads with MiXCR. The data hold under 450,000 distinct CDR3 sequences, with about 15% observed a single time. The source material was blood. The sequence was obtained from a woman aged 18 to 35 with Graves' hyperthyroidism. The chain carries TRBV10-2 and TRBJ2-1; D not certain. The CDR3, as DNA: TGCGCCAGCAGTGAGTCGGTCTCGAGCTCCTACAATGAGCAGTTCTTC. Translating gives CASSESVSSSYNEQFF.